The 20 T cell receptor beta chains in this list originate from one sample, sequenced in a study of T cell changes during pregnancy in multiple sclerosis. Sequenced by immunoSEQ multiplex PCR; TCRdb stores in-frame clones only, minus some. The sample includes approximately 63,000 clones, about nine tenths of them seen just once. The sample in question was peripheral blood, obtained in the third trimester of pregnancy. The receptors stem from a female donor in good health, enrolled as a control in a pregnancy study.

V usage is TRBV19 and J usage is TRBJ1-2, with unresolved D. Germline CDR1 is LNHDA and CDR2 is SQIVND (reference sequence). V was shortened by 6 bases and J by 6 bases, with 11 bases between the two germline ends. This CDR3 comprises 12 residues. The CDR3 loop reads CASRAPGHGYTF. The CDR3 DNA is TGTGCCAGTAGGGCTCCTGGGCATGGCTACACCTTC.

The V gene is TRBV18, the J gene TRBJ1-1, with D tentatively TRBD1 (6 bases). Trimming cost V 3 bases and J 5 bases, with 13 bases left between them. Germline V gene sequence: CDR1 KGHSH, CDR2 LQKENI. CDR3 length equals 14 residues. The chain's CDR3 is CASSPVQGSTEAFF. The CDR3 DNA sequence: TGTGCCAGCTCACCGGTACAGGGTAGTACTGAAGCTTTCTTT.

In its sample, this clone was seen once. The chain is built from TRBV4-1 and TRBJ2-3; 9 bases are shared with TRBD2. The CDR3 has 16 residues. V shed 0 bases and J 7 bases; nucleotides not matched to a gene: 8. Per germline, CDR1 MGHRA and CDR2 YSYEKL. CDR3 residues: CASSQDRPSGINTQYF. The CDR3 DNA follows: TGCGCCAGCAGCCAAGATCGGCCTAGCGGGATTAATACGCAGTATTTT.

The chain links TRBV27 to TRBJ2-7; D ambiguous. V gave up 5 bases and J gave up 7 bases, with 9 bases separating them. Germline CDR1 MNHEY, CDR2 SMNVEV (reference sequence). This CDR3 spans 11 amino acids. CDR3: CASSPLGEQYF. Here the CDR3 DNA reads TGTGCCAGCAGTCCCCTCGGGGAGCAGTACTTC.

The V gene is TRBV7-9, the J gene TRBJ1-5; tentative D call: TRBD1 (5 bases). There are 15 residues in the CDR3. V gave up 1 base and J gave up 4 bases, with 11 bases separating them. Germline lookup yields CDR1 SEHNR and CDR2 FQNEAQ (reference sequence). CDR3 in DNA: TGTGCCAGCAGCTTAGGGGGCGGTACTAATCAGCCCCAGCATTTT. Protein product: CASSLGGGTNQPQHF.

The V call is TRBV2, the J call TRBJ2-3; TRBD2 aligns across 11 bases. V lost 4 bases and J lost 3; bases outside the gene matches: 6. There are 16 residues in the CDR3. Germline CDR1 is SNHLY and CDR2 is FYNNEI. The CDR3 reads CASSGLTSGITDTQYF. For the CDR3, the DNA is TGTGCCAGCAGTGGCCTGACTAGCGGGATTACAGATACGCAGTATTTT.

This rearrangement joins TRBV20-1 to TRBJ2-7; D remains unclear. V was cut by 6 bases and J by 5 bases, with 11 bases left in between. The CDR3 spans 11 residues. The germline V gene has CDR1 DFQATT and CDR2 SNEGSKA (reference sequence). The DNA of the CDR3 is TGCAGTGCCCCACGCAGCGACGAGCAGTACTTC. Amino acid sequence: CSAPRSDEQYF.

V is TRBV27 and J is TRBJ2-7, with 8 positions matching TRBD1. V was clipped by 7 bases and J by 6 bases; unmatched bases: 14. The germline gives CDR1 MNHEY, CDR2 SMNVEV (reference sequence). The CDR3 is 15 amino acids. CDR3 sequence: CASKRGSGGSSEQYF. The CDR3 DNA reads as TGTGCCAGCAAACGAGGGTCAGGGGGCTCGAGCGAGCAGTACTTC.

The chain is built from TRBV18 and TRBJ2-7; 11 nucleotides match TRBD2. CDR1 and CDR2 (germline): KGHSH, LQKENI. V gave up 3 bases and J gave up 6 bases; unmatched junction bases: 4. This CDR3 region has 14 residues. The CDR3 DNA reads as TGTGCCAGCTCACCGGGACTAGCGGAACGCGAGCAGTACTTC. Protein sequence: CASSPGLAEREQYF.

The chain uses TRBV27 and TRBJ2-4; D is uncertain. V lost 7 bases, J lost 3 bases, and 10 bases lay in between. The length of the CDR3 is 13 residues. The germline V gene encodes CDR1 MNHEY and CDR2 SMNVEV (reference sequence). The CDR3 coding sequence is TGTGCCAGCAAAAGTTCGGGCAAAAACATTCAGTACTTC. The encoded protein is CASKSSGKNIQYF.

The chain carries TRBV2 and TRBJ2-5; D is possibly TRBD2 (6 bases). The CDR3 has 13 residues. The V and J ends lost 8 bases and 1 base respectively, with 11 bases between them. Looked up from germline, CDR1 is SNHLY and CDR2 is FYNNEI. The CDR3 is CASLAGRQETQYF. The CDR3 coding sequence is TGTGCCAGCCTGGCGGGGCGCCAAGAGACCCAGTACTTC.

V and J are TRBV29-1 and TRBJ2-3, with 10 bases that match TRBD2. The germline gives CDR1 SQVTM, CDR2 ANQGSEA. Trimming cost V 5 bases and J 4 bases; bases outside gene matches: 3. The CDR3 has 13 residues. CDR3 bases: TGCAGCGTTCTAGCGGGAGTGGCAGATACGCAGTATTTT. This codes for CSVLAGVADTQYF.

This chain connects TRBV11-2 to TRBJ1-4, with TRBD1 matching over 8 bases. Unmatched junction bases numbered 10, after V lost 5 bases and J lost 8 bases. The CDR3 has 15 amino acids. The germline CDR1 and CDR2 sequences are SGHAT and FQNNGV. CDR3: CASSPLRDRTEKLFF. The CDR3 coding sequence is TGTGCCAGCAGCCCGCTGAGGGACAGGACCGAAAAACTGTTTTTT.

This chain links TRBV28 with TRBJ1-1; D gene uncertain. The CDR3 extends over 14 amino acids. V was shortened by 5 bases and J by 0 bases, with 10 bases between the two germline ends. Germline V gene data show CDR1 as MDHEN and CDR2 as SYDVKM. The CDR3 bases are TGTGCCAGCAGTCCATTCAGGCTGAACACTGAAGCTTTCTTT. Its translation: CASSPFRLNTEAFF.

J is TRBJ2-3 and V is TRBV11-3, with 11 bases that match TRBD1. Unmatched junction bases numbered 2, after V lost 5 bases and J lost 1 base. The CDR3 loop spans 15 amino acids. Germline assignment: CDR1 SGHNT and CDR2 YENEEA. The CDR3 DNA reads as TGTGCCAGCAGCACGGGACAGGGGGGCACAGATACGCAGTATTTT. Encoded protein: CASSTGQGGTDTQYF.

V and J are TRBV9 and TRBJ2-5; TRBD1 aligns across 8 bases. Looked up from germline, CDR1 is SGDLS and CDR2 is YYNGEE. CDR3 length equals 15 residues. J was trimmed by 5 bases and V by 8 bases; bases with no gene match: 14. The CDR3 nucleotides read TGTGCCAGGGTGCGGGCAGGGGGCGTATTGGAGACCCAGTACTTC. Its protein product is CARVRAGGVLETQYF. Filled out from reference TRBV9 and TRBJ2-5, the complete variable domain reads DSGVTQTPKHLITATGQRVTLRCSPRSGDLSVYWYQQSLDQGLQFLIQYYNGEERAKGNILERFSAQQFPDLHSELNLSSLELGDSALYFCARVRAGGVLETQYFGPGTRLLVL.

The rearrangement links TRBV5-4 to TRBJ2-7; D gene uncertain. Trimming took 1 base from V and 0 from J, leaving 11 bases between them. CDR1 SGHNT and CDR2 YYREEE come from the germline V gene (reference sequence). This CDR3 spans 15 amino acids. The CDR3 is CASSLSAASSYEQYF. In DNA form, the CDR3 reads TGTGCCAGCAGCTTGAGTGCGGCGAGCTCCTACGAGCAGTACTTC.

Regarding this clone: In the same sample, other DNA sequences code for this CDR3. The chain is built from TRBV6-1 and TRBJ2-7, with D perhaps matching TRBD2 (6 bases). CDR1 and CDR2 (germline): MNHNS, SASEGT. The CDR3 is made up of 12 amino acids. The germline V and J ends were trimmed by 3 bases and 4 bases, with 7 bases remaining between them. In nucleotides, the CDR3 is TGTGCCAGCAGTGACCGGGGGTACGAGCAGTACTTC. This translates into CASSDRGYEQYF.

The J gene is TRBJ1-1, the V gene TRBV5-8; D might be TRBD1 (5 bases). V lost 0 bases to trimming and J lost 1 base, with 10 bases between them. The CDR3 totals 15 residues. Germline V gives CDR1 SGHTS, CDR2 YDEGEE. The CDR3 loop is CASSLGSGRNTEAFF. The CDR3 nucleotides read TGTGCCAGCAGCTTGGGTTCAGGGCGGAACACTGAAGCTTTCTTT.

V and J are TRBV5-4 and TRBJ2-3, with 12 bases that match TRBD1. The germline V gene has CDR1 SGHNT and CDR2 YYREEE (reference sequence). Unmatched junction bases numbered 7, after V lost 4 bases and J lost 4 bases. This CDR3 contains 16 residues. The CDR3 coding sequence is TGTGCCAGCAGCAACCCGGGACAGGGGGCCGCAGATACGCAGTATTTT. Protein product: CASSNPGQGAADTQYF.